The source of this TCR beta chain is a study of human T cells and chemical hapten exposure. Time point of the sample: pre-sensitization, week 0. Treatment: therapeutic diphenylcyclopropenone sensitization with weekly scalp DPC. TCRdb re-called the RACE reads through MiXCR, storing one row per CDR3 protein. The sample holds 150,000 to 200,000 distinct CDR3 sequences, approximately 29% seen once. Trimming pared 3 bases from V and 2 bases from J, leaving 11 bases between. Germline V gives CDR1 MDHEN, CDR2 SYDVKM. CDR3 length equals 15 residues. The TCR comes from a woman younger than 45 with alopecia areata. Some clones in this sample may be carry-over from other donors' samples. This specimen was whole blood, taken in connection with sensitization to the hapten diphenylcyclopropenone (DPC). The chain recombines TRBV28 with TRBJ1-5; D might be TRBD1 (6 bases). CDR3 sequence: CASSLRGGRNQPQHF. CDR3 bases: TGTGCCAGCAGTTTGCGTGGGGGGCGCAATCAGCCCCAGCATTTT.